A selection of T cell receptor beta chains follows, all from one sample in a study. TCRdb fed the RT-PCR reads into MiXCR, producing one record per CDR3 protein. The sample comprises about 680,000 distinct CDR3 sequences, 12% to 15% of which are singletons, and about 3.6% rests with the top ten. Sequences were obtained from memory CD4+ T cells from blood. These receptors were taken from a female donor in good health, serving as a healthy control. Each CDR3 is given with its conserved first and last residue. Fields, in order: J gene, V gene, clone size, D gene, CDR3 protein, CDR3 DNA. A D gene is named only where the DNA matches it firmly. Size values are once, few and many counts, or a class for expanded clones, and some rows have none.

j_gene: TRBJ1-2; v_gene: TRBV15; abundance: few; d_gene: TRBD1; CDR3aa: CATSRGGQGGYGYTF; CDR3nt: TGTGCCACCAGCAGAGGGGGACAGGGGGGCTATGGCTACACCTTC
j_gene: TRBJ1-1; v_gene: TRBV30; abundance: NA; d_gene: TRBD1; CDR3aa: CAWSDGQGEKAFF; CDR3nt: TGTGCCTGGAGTGACGGACAGGGTGAAAAAGCTTTCTTT
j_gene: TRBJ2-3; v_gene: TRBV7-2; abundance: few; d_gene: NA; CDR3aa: CASRLRATTDTQYF; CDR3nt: TGTGCCAGTCGTTTGCGGGCGACAACAGATACGCAGTATTTT
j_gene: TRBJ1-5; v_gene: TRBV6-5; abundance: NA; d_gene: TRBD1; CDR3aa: CASQVGQFNQPQHF; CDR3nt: TGTGCCAGCCAAGTGGGACAGTTCAATCAGCCCCAGCATTTT
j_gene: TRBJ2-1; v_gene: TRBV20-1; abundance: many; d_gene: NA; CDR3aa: CSAPPGGGTNNEQFF; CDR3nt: TGCAGTGCCCCTCCCGGCGGGGGCACTAACAATGAGCAGTTCTTC
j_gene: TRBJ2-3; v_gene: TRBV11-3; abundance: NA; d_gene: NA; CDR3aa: CASSSPSGGGRRTDTQYF; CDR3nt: TGTGCCAGCAGTTCACCGTCTGGAGGGGGTCGCCGCACAGATACGCAGTATTTT
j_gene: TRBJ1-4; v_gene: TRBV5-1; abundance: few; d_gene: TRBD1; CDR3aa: CASSLDPLQGSEKLFF; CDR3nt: TGCGCCAGCAGCTTGGATCCCCTACAGGGGAGCGAAAAACTGTTTTTT
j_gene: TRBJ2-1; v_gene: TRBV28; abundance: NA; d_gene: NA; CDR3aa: CASSLRTGMWEFF; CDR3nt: TGTGCCAGCAGTTTACGTACCGGGATGTGGGAGTTCTTC
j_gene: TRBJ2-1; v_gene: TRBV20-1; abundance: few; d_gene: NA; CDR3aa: CSARDVVRVLGDEQFF; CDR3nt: TGCAGTGCTAGAGATGTTGTCCGGGTACTAGGGGATGAGCAGTTCTTC
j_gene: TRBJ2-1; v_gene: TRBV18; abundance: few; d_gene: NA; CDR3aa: CASSPLVDHGSYEQFF; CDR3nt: TGTGCCAGCTCACCCCTTGTCGACCACGGATCCTATGAGCAGTTCTTC
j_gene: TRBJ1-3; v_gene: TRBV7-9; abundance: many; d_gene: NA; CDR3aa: CASTLVPVTGNTIYF; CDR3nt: TGTGCCAGCACCTTAGTACCGGTTACTGGAAACACCATATATTTT
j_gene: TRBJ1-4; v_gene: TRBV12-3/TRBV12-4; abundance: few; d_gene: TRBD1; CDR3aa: CASSLSPGQGSEKLFF; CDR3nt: TGTGCCAGCAGTTTGTCCCCGGGACAGGGGAGTGAAAAACTGTTTTTT
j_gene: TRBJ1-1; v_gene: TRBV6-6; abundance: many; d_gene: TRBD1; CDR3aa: CASSDHRGGVTEAFF; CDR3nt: TGTGCCAGCAGTGACCACAGGGGAGGAGTCACTGAAGCTTTCTTT
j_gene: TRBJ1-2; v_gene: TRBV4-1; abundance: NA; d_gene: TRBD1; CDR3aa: CASSQGLGQNYGYTF; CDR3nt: TGCGCCAGCAGCCAAGGCCTGGGACAGAACTATGGCTACACCTTC
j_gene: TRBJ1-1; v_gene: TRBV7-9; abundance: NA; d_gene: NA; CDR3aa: CASSFRQTANTEAFF; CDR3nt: TGTGCCAGCAGCTTCCGCCAGACAGCCAACACTGAAGCTTTCTTT
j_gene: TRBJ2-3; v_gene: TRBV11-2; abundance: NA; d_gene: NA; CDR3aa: CASSPRLYADTQYF; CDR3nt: TGTGCCAGCAGCCCTCGTTTGTATGCAGATACGCAGTATTTT
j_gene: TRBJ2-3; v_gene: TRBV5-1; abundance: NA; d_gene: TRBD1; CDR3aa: CASREQGASTDTQYF; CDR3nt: TGCGCCAGCAGGGAACAGGGGGCCTCCACAGATACGCAGTATTTT
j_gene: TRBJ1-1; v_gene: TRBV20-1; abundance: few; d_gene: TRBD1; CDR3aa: CSARNQGARTEAFF; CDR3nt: TGCAGTGCTAGAAACCAGGGGGCTAGGACTGAAGCTTTCTTT
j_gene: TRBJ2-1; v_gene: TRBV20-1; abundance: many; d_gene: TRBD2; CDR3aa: CSASIQWEGEQFF; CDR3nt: TGCAGTGCTAGTATCCAGTGGGAGGGTGAGCAGTTCTTC
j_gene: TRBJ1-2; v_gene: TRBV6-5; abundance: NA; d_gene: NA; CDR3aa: CASLEQPIYGYTF; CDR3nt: TGTGCCAGCCTCGAGCAGCCCATCTATGGCTACACCTTC
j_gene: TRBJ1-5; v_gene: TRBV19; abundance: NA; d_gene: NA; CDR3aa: CASSTLTGGQPQHF; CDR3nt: TGTGCCAGTAGTACCTTGACAGGAGGCCAGCCCCAGCATTTT
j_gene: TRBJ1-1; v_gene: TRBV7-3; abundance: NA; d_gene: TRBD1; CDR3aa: CASSLQGAGDIEAFF; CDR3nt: TGTGCCAGCAGCTTGCAGGGGGCCGGGGACATTGAAGCTTTCTTT
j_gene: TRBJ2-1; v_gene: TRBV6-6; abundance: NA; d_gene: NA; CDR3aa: CASSYPPGPARDEQFF; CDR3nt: TGTGCCAGCAGTTACCCCCCGGGGCCGGCAAGGGATGAGCAGTTCTTC
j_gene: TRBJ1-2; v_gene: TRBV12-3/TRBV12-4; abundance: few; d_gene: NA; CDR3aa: CASSFGGTVGYTF; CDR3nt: TGTGCCAGCAGTTTCGGAGGGACGGTCGGCTACACCTTC